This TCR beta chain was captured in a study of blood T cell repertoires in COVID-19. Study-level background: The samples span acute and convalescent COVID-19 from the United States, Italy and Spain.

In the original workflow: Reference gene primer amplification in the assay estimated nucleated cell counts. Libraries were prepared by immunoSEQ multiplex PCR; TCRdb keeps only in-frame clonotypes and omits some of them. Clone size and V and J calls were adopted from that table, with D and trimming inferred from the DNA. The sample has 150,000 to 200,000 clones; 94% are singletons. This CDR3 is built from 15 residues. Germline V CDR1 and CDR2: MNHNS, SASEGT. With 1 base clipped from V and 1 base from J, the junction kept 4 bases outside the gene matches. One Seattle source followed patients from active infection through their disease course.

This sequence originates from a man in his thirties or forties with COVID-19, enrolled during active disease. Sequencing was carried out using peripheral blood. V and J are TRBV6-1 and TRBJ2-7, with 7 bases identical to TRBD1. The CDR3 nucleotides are TGTGCCAGCAGTGAAGAGGGACAGCCGTCCTACGAGCAGTACTTC. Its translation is CASSEEGQPSYEQYF.